The rows below give T cell receptor beta chains drawn from one sample of a study of blood T cell repertoires in COVID-19. This table comes from immunoSEQ multiplex PCR, and its TCRdb copy is limited to in-frame clones, with some not included. The data show roughly 240,000 clones, 82% seen once. Sequenced sample: peripheral blood. These receptor sequences come from a woman in her 70s with acute or convalescent COVID-19. The conserved cysteine and the conserved F or W are not part of the CDR3 here. Each record gives: CDR3 length, J gene, V gene, CDR3 protein.

len: 11; j_gene: TRBJ2-3; v_gene: TRBV4-3; CDR3aa: ASSQTGTDTQY
len: 10; j_gene: TRBJ1-2; v_gene: TRBV11-2; CDR3aa: ASSTGDYGYT
len: 13; j_gene: TRBJ1-2; v_gene: TRBV4-3; CDR3aa: ASSQDLVQAYGYT
len: 12; j_gene: TRBJ1-5; v_gene: TRBV28; CDR3aa: ASSLPVMSQPQH
len: 10; j_gene: TRBJ2-7; v_gene: TRBV6-2/TRBV6-3; CDR3aa: ASRRGLLEQY
len: 11; j_gene: TRBJ2-3; v_gene: TRBV5-1; CDR3aa: ASNSRGGDTQY
len: 13; j_gene: TRBJ1-2; v_gene: TRBV4-2; CDR3aa: ASSQDDTTPYGYT
len: 13; j_gene: TRBJ1-1; v_gene: TRBV28; CDR3aa: ASSPTHQMNTEAF
len: 13; j_gene: TRBJ2-1; v_gene: TRBV19; CDR3aa: ASSIHRGKYNEQF
len: 13; j_gene: TRBJ2-5; v_gene: TRBV6-6; CDR3aa: ASSSGQVIQETQY
len: 16; j_gene: TRBJ1-5; v_gene: TRBV5-1; CDR3aa: ASSLEWVFIIGNQPQH
len: 14; j_gene: TRBJ2-3; v_gene: TRBV28; CDR3aa: ASSLAGGPGTDTQY
len: 11; j_gene: TRBJ1-6; v_gene: TRBV28; CDR3aa: ASSLTRNSPLH
len: 12; j_gene: TRBJ2-1; v_gene: TRBV20-1; CDR3aa: SASGLAGSWEQF
len: 12; j_gene: TRBJ1-1; v_gene: TRBV27; CDR3aa: ATHQTGATTEAF
len: 11; j_gene: TRBJ1-2; v_gene: TRBV28; CDR3aa: ASVLGVDYGYT
len: 14; j_gene: TRBJ2-4; v_gene: TRBV7-6; CDR3aa: ASSLNLRANSGIQY
len: 13; j_gene: TRBJ2-1; v_gene: TRBV19; CDR3aa: ASSITSGGAYEQF
len: 13; j_gene: TRBJ2-2; v_gene: TRBV13; CDR3aa: ASSFGLGDTGELF
len: 13; j_gene: TRBJ2-3; v_gene: TRBV7-9; CDR3aa: ASSLARSSTDTQY
len: 13; j_gene: TRBJ2-2; v_gene: TRBV21-1; CDR3aa: ASSKTGLNTGELF
len: 9; j_gene: TRBJ1-5; v_gene: TRBV10-3; CDR3aa: AISGGGPQH
len: 14; j_gene: TRBJ1-2; v_gene: TRBV19; CDR3aa: ASSPSRGQGLYGYT
len: 14; j_gene: TRBJ2-3; v_gene: TRBV9; CDR3aa: ASSVAASGSTDTQY
len: 9; j_gene: TRBJ2-3; v_gene: TRBV5-6; CDR3aa: ASSSFNTQY
len: 13; j_gene: TRBJ2-2; v_gene: TRBV4-1; CDR3aa: ASSQGYSNTGELF
len: 11; j_gene: TRBJ1-2; v_gene: TRBV24-1; CDR3aa: ATSDSLFYGYT
len: 11; j_gene: TRBJ1-1; v_gene: TRBV5-8; CDR3aa: ASSFRQGAYSF
len: 12; j_gene: TRBJ2-7; v_gene: TRBV6-1; CDR3aa: ASSYLPTAGEQY
len: 12; j_gene: TRBJ2-2; v_gene: TRBV2; CDR3aa: ASTNRGQTGELF